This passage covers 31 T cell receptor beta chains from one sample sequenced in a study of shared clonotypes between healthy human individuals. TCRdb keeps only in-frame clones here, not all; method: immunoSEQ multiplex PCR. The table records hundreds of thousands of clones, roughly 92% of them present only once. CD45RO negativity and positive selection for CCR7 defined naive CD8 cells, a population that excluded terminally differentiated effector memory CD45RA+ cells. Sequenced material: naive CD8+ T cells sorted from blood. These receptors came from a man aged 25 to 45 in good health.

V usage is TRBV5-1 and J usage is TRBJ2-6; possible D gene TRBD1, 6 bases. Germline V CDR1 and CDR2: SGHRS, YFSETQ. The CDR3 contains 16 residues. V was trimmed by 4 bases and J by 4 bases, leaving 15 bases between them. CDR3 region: CASSLETGTGANVLTF. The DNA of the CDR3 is TGCGCCAGCAGCCTCGAAACAGGGACCGGGGCCAACGTCCTGACTTTC.

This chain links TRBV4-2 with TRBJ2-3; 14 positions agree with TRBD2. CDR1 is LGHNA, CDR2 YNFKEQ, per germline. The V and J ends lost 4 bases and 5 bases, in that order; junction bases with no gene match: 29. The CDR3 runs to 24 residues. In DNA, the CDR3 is TGTGCCAGCAGCCCGGACGACCTTCGCCCGGGACTAGCGGGAGCATCAGGAGTTGGAGATACGCAGTATTTT. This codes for CASSPDDLRPGLAGASGVGDTQYF.

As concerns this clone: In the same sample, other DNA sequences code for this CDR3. The CDR3 region is CASSFGGGSYNEQFF. In DNA form, the CDR3 reads TGTGCCAGCAGTTTCGGGGGCGGCTCCTACAATGAGCAGTTCTTC. The chain combines TRBV27 with TRBJ2-1, with D possibly being TRBD1 or TRBD2 (6 bases each). This CDR3 contains 15 residues. V lost 3 bases and J 0 bases, leaving 9 bases between the germline ends. From germline, CDR1 is MNHEY and CDR2 SMNVEV (reference sequence).

The CDR3 sequence is CSVDPGLAGGPSDTQYF. CDR3 in DNA: TGCAGCGTTGACCCGGGACTAGCGGGAGGGCCCTCAGATACGCAGTATTTT. V usage is TRBV29-1 and J usage is TRBJ2-3; 16 bases map to TRBD2. This CDR3 region has 17 residues. From germline, CDR1 is SQVTM and CDR2 ANQGSEA. Unmatched junction bases numbered 7, after V lost 3 bases and J lost 4 bases.

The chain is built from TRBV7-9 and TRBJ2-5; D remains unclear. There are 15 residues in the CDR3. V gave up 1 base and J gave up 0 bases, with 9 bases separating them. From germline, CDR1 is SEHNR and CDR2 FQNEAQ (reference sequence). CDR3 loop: CASSLVGQNQETQYF. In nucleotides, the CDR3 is TGTGCCAGCAGCTTAGTGGGTCAAAACCAAGAGACCCAGTACTTC. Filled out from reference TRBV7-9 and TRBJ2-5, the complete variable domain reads DTGVSQNPRHKITKRGQNVTFRCDPISEHNRLYWYRQTLGQGPEFLTYFQNEAQLEKSRLLSDRFSAERPKGSFSTLEIQRTEQGDSAMYLCASSLVGQNQETQYFGPGTRLLVL.

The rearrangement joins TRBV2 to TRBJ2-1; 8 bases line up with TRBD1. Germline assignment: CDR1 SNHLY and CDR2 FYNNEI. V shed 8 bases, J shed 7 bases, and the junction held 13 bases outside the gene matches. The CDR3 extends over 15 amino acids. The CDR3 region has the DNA TGTGCCAGCCCTGTTAGTGACAGGGGAAGGAATGAGCAGTTCTTC. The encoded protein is CASPVSDRGRNEQFF.

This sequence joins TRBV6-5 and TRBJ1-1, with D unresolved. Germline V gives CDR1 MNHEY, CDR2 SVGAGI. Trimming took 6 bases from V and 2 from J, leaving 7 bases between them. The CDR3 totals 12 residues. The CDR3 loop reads CASRQLNTEAFF. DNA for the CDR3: TGTGCCAGCAGGCAACTAAACACTGAAGCTTTCTTT.

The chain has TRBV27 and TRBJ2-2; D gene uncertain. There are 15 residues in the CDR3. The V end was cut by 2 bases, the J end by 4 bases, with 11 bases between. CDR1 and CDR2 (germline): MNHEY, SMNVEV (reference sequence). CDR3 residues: CASSLGFMGTGELFF. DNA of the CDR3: TGTGCCAGCAGTTTAGGTTTCATGGGCACCGGGGAGCTGTTTTTT.

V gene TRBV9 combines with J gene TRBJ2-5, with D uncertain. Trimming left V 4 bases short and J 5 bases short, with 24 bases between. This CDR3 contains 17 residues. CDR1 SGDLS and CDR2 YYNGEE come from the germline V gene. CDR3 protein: CASSSSHGSLLWETQYF. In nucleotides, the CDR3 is TGTGCCAGCAGCTCATCCCATGGATCCCTTTTATGGGAGACCCAGTACTTC.

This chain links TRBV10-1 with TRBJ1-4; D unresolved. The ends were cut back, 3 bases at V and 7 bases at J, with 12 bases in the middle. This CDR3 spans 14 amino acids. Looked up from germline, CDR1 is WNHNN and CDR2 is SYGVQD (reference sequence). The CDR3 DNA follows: TGCGCCAGCAGTGATCCGGGCTACGGTGAAAAACTGTTTTTT. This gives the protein CASSDPGYGEKLFF.

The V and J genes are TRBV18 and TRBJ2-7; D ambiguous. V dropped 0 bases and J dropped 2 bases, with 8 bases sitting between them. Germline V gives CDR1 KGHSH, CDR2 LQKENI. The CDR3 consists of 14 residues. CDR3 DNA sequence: TGTGCCAGCTCACCACCATTTTACCCCTACGAGCAGTACTTC. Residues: CASSPPFYPYEQYF.

The CDR3 reads CASSVGTSGRATDTQYF. The DNA of the CDR3 is TGTGCCAGCAGTGTTGGGACTAGCGGGAGAGCCACAGATACGCAGTATTTT. The chain couples TRBV6-1 to TRBJ2-3; 14 bases line up with TRBD2. CDR1 and CDR2 from the germline V gene are MNHNS and SASEGT. The trim removed 4 bases at V and 2 bases at J, leaving 5 bases unmatched. CDR3 length: 17 residues.

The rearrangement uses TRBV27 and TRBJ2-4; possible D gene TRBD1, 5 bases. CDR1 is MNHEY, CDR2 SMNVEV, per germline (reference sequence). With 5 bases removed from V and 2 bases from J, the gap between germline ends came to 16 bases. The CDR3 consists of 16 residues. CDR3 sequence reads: CASSQQPGSTKNIQYF. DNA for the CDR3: TGTGCCAGCAGTCAACAACCAGGGTCAACCAAAAACATTCAGTACTTC.

CDR3: CASSWNESYEQYF. CDR3 DNA sequence: TGTGCCAGCAGTTGGAACGAATCCTACGAGCAGTACTTC. The chain combines TRBV2 with TRBJ2-7, with no clear D. Trimming removed 5 bases at V and 1 base at J, with 9 bases between. Germline CDR1 reads SNHLY; CDR2 reads FYNNEI. The CDR3 has 13 residues.

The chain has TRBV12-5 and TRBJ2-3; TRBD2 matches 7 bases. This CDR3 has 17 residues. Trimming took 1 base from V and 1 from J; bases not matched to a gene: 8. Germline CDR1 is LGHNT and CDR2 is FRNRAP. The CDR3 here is CASGLALSRERTDTQYF. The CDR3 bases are TGTGCTAGTGGTTTGGCACTTTCGCGGGAGCGCACAGATACGCAGTATTTT.

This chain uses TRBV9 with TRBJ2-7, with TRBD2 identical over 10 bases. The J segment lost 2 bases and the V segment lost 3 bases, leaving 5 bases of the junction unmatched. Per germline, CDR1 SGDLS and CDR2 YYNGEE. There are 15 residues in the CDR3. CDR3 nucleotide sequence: TGTGCCAGCAGCGCAGGTAGCGGGAGGACCTACGAGCAGTACTTC. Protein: CASSAGSGRTYEQYF. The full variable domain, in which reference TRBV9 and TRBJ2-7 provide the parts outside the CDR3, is DSGVTQTPKHLITATGQRVTLRCSPRSGDLSVYWYQQSLDQGLQFLIQYYNGEERAKGNILERFSAQQFPDLHSELNLSSLELGDSALYFCASSAGSGRTYEQYFGPGTRLTVT.

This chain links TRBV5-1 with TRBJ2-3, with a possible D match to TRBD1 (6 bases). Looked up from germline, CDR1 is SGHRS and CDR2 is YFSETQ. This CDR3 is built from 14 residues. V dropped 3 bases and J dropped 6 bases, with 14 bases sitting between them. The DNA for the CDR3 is TGCGCCAGCAGCTCAGGGGTTAGGGCGGATACGCAGTATTTT. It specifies CASSSGVRADTQYF.

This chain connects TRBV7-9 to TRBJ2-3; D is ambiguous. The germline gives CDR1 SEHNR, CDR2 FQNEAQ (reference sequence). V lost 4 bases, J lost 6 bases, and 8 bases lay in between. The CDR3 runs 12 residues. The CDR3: CASSSQGDTQYF. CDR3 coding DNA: TGTGCCAGCAGCTCTCAAGGGGATACGCAGTATTTT.

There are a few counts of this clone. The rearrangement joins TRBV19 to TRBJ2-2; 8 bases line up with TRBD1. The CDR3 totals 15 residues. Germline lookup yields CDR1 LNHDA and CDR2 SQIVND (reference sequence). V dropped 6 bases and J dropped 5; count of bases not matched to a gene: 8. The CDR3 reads CASSEGRGRTGELFF. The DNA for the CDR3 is TGTGCCAGTAGCGAGGGCAGGGGGCGGACCGGGGAGCTGTTTTTT.

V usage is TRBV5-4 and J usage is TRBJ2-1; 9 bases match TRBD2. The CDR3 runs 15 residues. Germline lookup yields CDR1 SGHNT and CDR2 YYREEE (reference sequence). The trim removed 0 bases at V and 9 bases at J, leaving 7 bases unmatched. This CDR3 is CASSLAAGGFVEQFF. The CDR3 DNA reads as TGTGCCAGCAGCTTGGCGGCGGGAGGGTTTGTTGAGCAGTTCTTC.

In DNA, the CDR3 is TGTGCCAGAAGCTTGGGGACTAGCGGACAAGAGACCCAGTACTTC. Translating gives CARSLGTSGQETQYF. V is TRBV5-3 and J is TRBJ2-5; 10 nucleotides agree with TRBD2. TRBV5-3 is given ORF status, its function remaining uncertain. The length of the CDR3 is 15 residues. Unmatched junction bases numbered 1, after V lost 0 bases and J lost 2 bases.

The CDR3 nucleotides read TGCGCCAGCAGCCAAGGCTGGCGTAGCGGGACGGACGGGGAGCTGTTTTTT. Its translation: CASSQGWRSGTDGELFF. The V call is TRBV4-3, the J call TRBJ2-2; TRBD2 matches at 8 bases. CDR1 is LGHNA, CDR2 YSLEER, per germline. CDR3 length equals 17 residues. The V and J ends lost 1 base and 7 bases, in that order; junction bases with no gene match: 11.

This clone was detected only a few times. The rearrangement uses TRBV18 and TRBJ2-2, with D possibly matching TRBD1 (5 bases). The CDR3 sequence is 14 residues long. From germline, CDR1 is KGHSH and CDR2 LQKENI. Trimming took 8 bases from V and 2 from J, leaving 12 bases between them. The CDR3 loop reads CASAQDPNTGELFF. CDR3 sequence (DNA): TGTGCCAGCGCACAGGACCCAAACACCGGGGAGCTGTTTTTT.

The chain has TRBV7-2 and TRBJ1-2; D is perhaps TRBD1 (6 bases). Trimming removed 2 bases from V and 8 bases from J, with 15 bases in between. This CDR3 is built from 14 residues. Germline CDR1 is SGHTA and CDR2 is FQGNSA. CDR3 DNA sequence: TGTGCCAGCAGCTTATTCGGGGGCGGGTGGGGCTACACCTTC. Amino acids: CASSLFGGGWGYTF.

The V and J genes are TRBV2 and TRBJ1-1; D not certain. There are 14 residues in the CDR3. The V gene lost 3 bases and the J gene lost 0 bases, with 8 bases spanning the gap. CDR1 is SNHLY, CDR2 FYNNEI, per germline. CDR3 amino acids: CASSDPTMNTEAFF. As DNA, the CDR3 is TGTGCCAGCAGTGATCCCACAATGAACACTGAAGCTTTCTTT.

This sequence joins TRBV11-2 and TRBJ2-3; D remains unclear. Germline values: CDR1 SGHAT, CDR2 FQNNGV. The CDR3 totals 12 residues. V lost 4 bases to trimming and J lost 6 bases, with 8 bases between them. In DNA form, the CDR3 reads TGTGCCAGCAGCTCGACCAGGGATACGCAGTATTTT. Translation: CASSSTRDTQYF.

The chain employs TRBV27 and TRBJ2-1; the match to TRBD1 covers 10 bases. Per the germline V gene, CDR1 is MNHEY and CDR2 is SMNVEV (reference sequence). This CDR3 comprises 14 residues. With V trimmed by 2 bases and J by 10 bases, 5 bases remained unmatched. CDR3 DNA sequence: TGTGCCAGCAGTTTAGGGACAGGGGTCGGCGAGCAGTTCTTC. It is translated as CASSLGTGVGEQFF.

Here the CDR3 reads CASRPGQGLSYEQYF. Here the CDR3 DNA reads TGTGCCAGCAGGCCGGGACAGGGTCTCTCCTACGAGCAGTACTTC. The rearrangement uses TRBV6-5 and TRBJ2-7; 9 bases fit TRBD1. The CDR3 is 15 amino acids. After removal of 6 bases from V and 0 bases from J, the junction contained 6 bases not matched to a gene. CDR1 and CDR2 from the germline V gene are MNHEY and SVGAGI.

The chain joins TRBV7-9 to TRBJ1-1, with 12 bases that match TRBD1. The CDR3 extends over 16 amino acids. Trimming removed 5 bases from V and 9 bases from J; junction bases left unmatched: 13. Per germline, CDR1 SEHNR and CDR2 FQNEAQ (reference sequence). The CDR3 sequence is CASSPPGQGAALKAFF. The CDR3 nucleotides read TGTGCCAGCAGCCCGCCGGGACAGGGGGCCGCCCTGAAAGCTTTCTTT.

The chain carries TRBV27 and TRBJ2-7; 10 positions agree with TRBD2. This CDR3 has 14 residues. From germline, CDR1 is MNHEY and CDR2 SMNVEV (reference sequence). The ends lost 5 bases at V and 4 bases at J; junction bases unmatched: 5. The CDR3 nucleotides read TGTGCCAGCAGTAGCGGGAGGGCGAAATACGAGCAGTACTTC. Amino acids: CASSSGRAKYEQYF.

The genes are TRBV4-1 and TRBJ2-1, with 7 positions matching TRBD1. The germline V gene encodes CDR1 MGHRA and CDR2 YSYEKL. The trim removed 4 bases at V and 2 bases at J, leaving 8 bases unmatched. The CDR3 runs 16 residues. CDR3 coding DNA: TGCGCCAGCAGCCCCCGACAGGGAGAACCCTACAATGAGCAGTTCTTC. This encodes CASSPRQGEPYNEQFF.